One sample yielded the 7 T cell receptor beta chains listed below, sequenced in a study of beta chain features in type 1 diabetes. The sequenced template was cDNA made from the entire isolated RNA. Measured with immunoSEQ multiplex PCR; TCRdb has only the in-frame clones, and not every one. The sample includes roughly 240,000 clones, 13% to 15% seen only once; the top ten take about 0.024%. Material for sequencing was naive CD4+ T cells from blood. Source of these receptors: a woman in her 40s in good health.

In this sample, this clone turned up many times. The chain has TRBV25-1 and TRBJ1-2; the match to TRBD1 covers 7 bases. V lost 2 bases to trimming and J lost 5 bases; unmatched junction nucleotides: 2. This CDR3 is 13 amino acids long. Germline assignment: CDR1 MGHDK and CDR2 SYGVNS. The CDR3, as DNA: TGTGCCAGCAGTGAAGGGACAGTTTATGGCTACACCTTC. Translating it yields CASSEGTVYGYTF.

This clone was detected only a few times. V usage is TRBV11-2 and J usage is TRBJ1-2, with TRBD1 matching over 9 bases. Germline assignment: CDR1 SGHAT and CDR2 FQNNGV. After removal of 1 base from V and 7 bases from J, the junction contained 7 bases not matched to a gene. CDR3 length: 15 amino acids. CDR3 DNA sequence: TGTGCCAGCAGCTTAGTGCGGGACAGGGCCCGTGGCTACACCTTC. The encoded protein is CASSLVRDRARGYTF.

The rearrangement links TRBV6-5 to TRBJ2-3, with 7 positions matching TRBD2. Germline assignment: CDR1 MNHEY and CDR2 SVGAGI. The CDR3 has 15 amino acids. V lost 7 bases, J lost 1 base, and 8 bases stayed unmatched. CDR3 in amino acids: CASTQGRGGTDTQYF. The CDR3 nucleotides are TGTGCCAGCACCCAAGGGAGGGGTGGCACAGATACGCAGTATTTT.

This clone was counted a few times. The V call is TRBV20-1, the J call TRBJ2-7, with D perhaps TRBD2 (5 bases). V was trimmed by 5 bases and J by 5 bases, leaving 10 bases between them. The germline gives CDR1 DFQATT, CDR2 SNEGSKA (reference sequence). This CDR3 region has 11 residues. CDR3 sequence reads: CSAGSSHEQYF. The CDR3 DNA is TGCAGTGCTGGGAGTTCCCACGAGCAGTACTTC.

This clone was counted between two and nine times. The rearrangement links TRBV29-1 to TRBJ2-5, with no clear D. This CDR3 has 13 residues. Per the germline V gene, CDR1 is SQVTM and CDR2 is ANQGSEA. The V end was cut by 7 bases, the J end by 5 bases, with 17 bases between. CDR3 nucleotides: TGCAGCGGAGATATGACCGTCGGGGAGACCCAGTACTTC. Amino acids: CSGDMTVGETQYF.

The V gene is TRBV6-1, the J gene TRBJ2-7, with a weak D call TRBD2 (6 bases). Trimming stripped 4 bases from V and 7 bases from J, with 23 bases between. CDR3 length: 16 residues. The germline V gene encodes CDR1 MNHNS and CDR2 SASEGT. CDR3 sequence (DNA): TGTGCCAGCAGTGTGCCGGGACTCGGCTCCCTACGGGAGCAGTACTTC. Its protein product is CASSVPGLGSLREQYF.

The chain joins TRBV6-6 to TRBJ2-3, with 12 bases that match TRBD2. V gave up 8 bases and J gave up 6 bases; unmatched junction bases: 9. The germline V gene encodes CDR1 MNHNY and CDR2 SVGAGI (reference sequence). The CDR3 contains 15 residues. The CDR3 sequence: CASGLGTSGSDTQYF. Here the CDR3 DNA reads TGTGCCAGCGGGCTGGGGACTAGCGGGTCGGATACGCAGTATTTT.